The clone carrying this T cell receptor (beta chain) has more than one count but fewer than ten. As yet, its antigen is unknown. The data are from a study of cytomegalovirus exposure and HLA in healthy donors. General study points: When presence/absence was analysed, sequencing depth was taken to be roughly uniform across donors. TCR beta V segments were, for the most part, productive about 87% or about 30% of the time in an earlier analysis. TCR beta V- and J-gene trimming, according to a later analysis, was linked to a missense DCLRE1C variant. Cytomegalovirus-associated TCR beta chains were listed, numbering some 170.

Germline values: CDR1 SGHNT, CDR2 YYREEE (reference sequence). V lost 2 bases, J lost 4 bases, and 11 bases stayed unmatched. This CDR3 has 17 amino acids. The PCR contained 60 Vbeta and 13 Jbeta primers. The table came from immunoSEQ multiplex PCR; TCRdb's copy has only in-frame clones and leaves some out. This table has about 250,000 clones, roughly 80% appearing once. The gene calls are TRBV5-4 and TRBJ1-2; the match to TRBD1 covers 10 bases. The clonotype originates from a girl under 10 years old in good health and CMV-seronegative. Sequencing was performed on PBMCs. This CDR3 reads CASSFRPPRDRGYGYTF. The CDR3 bases are TGTGCCAGCAGCTTTCGTCCCCCGCGGGACAGGGGCTATGGCTACACCTTC.